The 11 T cell receptor beta chains in this list originate from one sample, sequenced in a study of read filtering for tumor transcriptome and immune sequencing. Molecular barcoded adaptors covering alpha/delta and beta/gamma chains were used on 400 to 450 ng RNA. TCRdb processed the reads anew with MiXCR; each CDR3 protein has one entry. The sample holds around 130,000 distinct CDR3 sequences, 13% seen once. The sequenced sample consisted of a population of CD138-negative cells sorted from bone marrow. The receptors originated from a donor at least 40 years old with multiple myeloma.

A few counts support this clonotype. This chain joins TRBV15 and TRBJ1-1; no reliable D call. V was shortened by 3 bases and J by 0 bases, with 20 bases between the two germline ends. Germline CDR1 reads LNHNV; CDR2 reads YYDKDF (reference sequence). This CDR3 is built from 18 residues. The CDR3 DNA reads TGTGCCACCAGCAGGGATCAACTCCTTGGGCTCATGAACACTGAAGCTTTCTTT. Residues: CATSRDQLLGLMNTEAFF.

This clonotype was seen repeatedly, ten times or more. The chain is built from TRBV7-3 and TRBJ1-1; maybe TRBD1 (6 bases). Germline assignment: CDR1 SGHTA and CDR2 FQGTGA. V lost 1 base and J 6 bases, leaving 9 bases between the germline ends. CDR3 length equals 13 residues. CDR3 region: CASSLSRTAEAFF. The CDR3 nucleotides read TGTGCCAGCAGCTTAAGTCGGACAGCTGAAGCTTTCTTT.

The rearrangement links TRBV12-3 or TRBV12-4 to TRBJ2-1, with TRBD2 matching over 10 bases. V shed 5 bases, J shed 6 bases, and the junction held 19 bases outside the gene matches. This CDR3 region has 19 residues. This CDR3 reads CASSGPGTSVRSPSNEQFF. The CDR3 DNA sequence: TGTGCCAGCAGTGGCCCCGGGACTAGCGTTAGGAGCCCCTCCAATGAGCAGTTCTTC.

The table lists this clonotype with many counts. The CDR3 loop reads CASSLTSGRASYEQYF. In DNA, the CDR3 is TGTGCCAGCAGCCTCACTAGCGGGAGGGCCTCCTACGAGCAGTACTTC. This sequence joins TRBV7-2 and TRBJ2-7; 13 nucleotides align to TRBD2. CDR3 length equals 16 residues. V shed 5 bases, J shed 0 bases, and the junction held 4 bases outside the gene matches. Germline V gene data show CDR1 as SGHTA and CDR2 as FQGNSA. The whole variable domain, filled in from reference TRBV7-2 and TRBJ2-7, reads GAGVSQSPSNKVTEKGKDVELRCDPISGHTALYWYRQSLGQGLEFLIYFQGNSAPDKSGLPSDRFSAERTGGSVSTLTIQRTQQEDSAVYLCASSLTSGRASYEQYFGPGTRLTVT.

This clonotype was counted only a few times. Just one base apart from a much larger clone, this may be a read error. This chain uses TRBV20-1 with TRBJ2-1; D is possibly TRBD1 (6 bases). The CDR3 runs 14 residues. Germline V gene lookup returns CDR1 DFQATT and CDR2 SNEGSKA (reference sequence). The chain's CDR3 is CSARGGTMDNEQIF. The CDR3 DNA follows: TGCAGTGCTAGAGGAGGGACAATGGATAATGAGCAGATCTTC.

Many counts were recorded for this clonotype. The genes are TRBV27 and TRBJ1-1; D gene uncertain. This CDR3 region has 13 residues. Trimming removed 8 bases at V and 6 bases at J, with 16 bases between. In germline, CDR1 is MNHEY, CDR2 SMNVEV (reference sequence). CDR3: CASYGSRRSEAFF. CDR3 nucleotide sequence: TGTGCCAGCTATGGCTCCCGGAGGTCTGAAGCTTTCTTT.

In the case of this clonotype: The conserved closing phenylalanine or tryptophan is absent in this CDR3, likely reflecting a read error. The J gene is TRBJ2-5, the V gene TRBV7-9, with 8 positions matching TRBD1. There are 14 residues in the CDR3. With 1 base clipped from V and 4 bases from J, the junction kept 2 bases outside the gene matches. Germline CDR1 is SEHNR and CDR2 is FQNEAQ (reference sequence). The CDR3 region is CASSLGTGGETQYY. The CDR3 DNA reads as TGTGCCAGCAGCTTAGGTACAGGGGGAGAGACCCAGTACTAC.

V is TRBV19 and J is TRBJ2-1, with D tentatively TRBD1 or TRBD2 (5 bases each). V was clipped by 5 bases and J by 7 bases, with 18 bases between them. Germline CDR1 is LNHDA and CDR2 is SQIVND (reference sequence). There are 15 residues in the CDR3. The CDR3 DNA sequence: TGTGCCAGTAGTCTCCGGGACGGATGGAATAATGAGCAGTTCTTC. Protein product: CASSLRDGWNNEQFF.

This clonotype was picked up many times. The J gene is TRBJ1-1, the V gene TRBV29-1; D possibly corresponds to TRBD1 (6 bases). CDR1 and CDR2 from the germline V gene are SQVTM and ANQGSEA. V was pared by 0 bases and J by 0 bases, with 17 bases between. The CDR3 sequence is 17 residues long. DNA for the CDR3: TGCAGCGTTGAAGATCGGTGGTCGGGGGCGGTGAACACTGAAGCTTTCTTT. This translates into CSVEDRWSGAVNTEAFF.

A remark on this clonotype: A much larger clonotype is one base distant, so this may be a read error. The chain uses TRBV10-3 and TRBJ1-5; D gene uncertain. This CDR3 has 15 amino acids. CDR1 is ENHRY and CDR2 is SYGVKD in the germline V gene. The CDR3 DNA follows: TGTGCCGTCAGTGAGTCGTCTGGTAGCAATCAGCCCCAGCATTTT. Its protein product is CAVSESSGSNQPQHF.

This clonotype was detected many times. This chain uses TRBV9 with TRBJ1-1; D uncertain. The V end lost 0 bases, the J end lost 1 base, and 10 bases lay between the germline ends. The CDR3 is 15 amino acids. Germline V gene lookup returns CDR1 SGDLS and CDR2 YYNGEE. CDR3 in DNA: TGTGCCAGCAGCGTAGGGTCAGCTCCGAACACTGAAGCTTTCTTT. Its protein product is CASSVGSAPNTEAFF.